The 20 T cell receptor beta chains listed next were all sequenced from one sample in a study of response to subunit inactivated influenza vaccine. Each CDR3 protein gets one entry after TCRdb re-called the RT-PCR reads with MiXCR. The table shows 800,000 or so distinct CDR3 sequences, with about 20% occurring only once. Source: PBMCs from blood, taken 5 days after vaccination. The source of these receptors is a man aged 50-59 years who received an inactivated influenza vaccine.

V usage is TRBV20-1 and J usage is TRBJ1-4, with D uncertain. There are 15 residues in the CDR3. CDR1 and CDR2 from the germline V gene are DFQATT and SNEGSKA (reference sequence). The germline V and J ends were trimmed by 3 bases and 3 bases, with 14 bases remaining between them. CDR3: CSARRGQNSNEKLFF. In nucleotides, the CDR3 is TGCAGTGCTAGGAGAGGCCAAAACTCTAATGAAAAACTGTTTTTT.

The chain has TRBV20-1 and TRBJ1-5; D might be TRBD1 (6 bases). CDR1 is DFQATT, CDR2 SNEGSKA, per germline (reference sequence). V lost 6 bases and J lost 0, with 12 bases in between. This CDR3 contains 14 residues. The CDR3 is CSARDTDSNQPQHF. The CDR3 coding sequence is TGCAGTGCGAGGGACACCGATAGCAATCAGCCCCAGCATTTT.

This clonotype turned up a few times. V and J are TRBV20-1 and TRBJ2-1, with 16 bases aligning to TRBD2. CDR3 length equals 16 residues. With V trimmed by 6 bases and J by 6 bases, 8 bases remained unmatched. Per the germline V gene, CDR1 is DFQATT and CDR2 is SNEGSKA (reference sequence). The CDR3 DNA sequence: TGCAGTGCAAGCGGGACTAGCGGGAGGGCCCGCAATGAGCAGTTCTTC. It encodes CSASGTSGRARNEQFF.

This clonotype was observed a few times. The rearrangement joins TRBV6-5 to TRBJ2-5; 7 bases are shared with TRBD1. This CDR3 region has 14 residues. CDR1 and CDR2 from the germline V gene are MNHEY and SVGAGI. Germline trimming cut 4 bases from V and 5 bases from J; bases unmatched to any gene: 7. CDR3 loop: CASSWPGQRETQYF. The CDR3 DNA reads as TGTGCCAGCAGTTGGCCGGGACAGAGGGAGACCCAGTACTTC.

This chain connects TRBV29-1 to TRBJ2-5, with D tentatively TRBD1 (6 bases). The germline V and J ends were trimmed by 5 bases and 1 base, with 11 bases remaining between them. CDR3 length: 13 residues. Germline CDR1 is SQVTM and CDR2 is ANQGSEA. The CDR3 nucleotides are TGCAGCGTTACAGGGCCTCCCCAAGAGACCCAGTACTTC. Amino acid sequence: CSVTGPPQETQYF.

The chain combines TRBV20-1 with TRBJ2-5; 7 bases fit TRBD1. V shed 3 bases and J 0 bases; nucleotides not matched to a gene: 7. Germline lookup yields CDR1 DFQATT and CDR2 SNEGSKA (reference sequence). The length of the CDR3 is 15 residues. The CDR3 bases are TGCAGTGCTAGCTTGTCGACAGGGTACCAAGAGACCCAGTACTTC. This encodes CSASLSTGYQETQYF.

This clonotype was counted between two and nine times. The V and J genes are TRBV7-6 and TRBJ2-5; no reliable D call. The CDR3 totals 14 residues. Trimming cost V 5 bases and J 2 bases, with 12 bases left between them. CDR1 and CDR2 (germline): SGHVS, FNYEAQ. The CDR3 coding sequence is TGTGCCAGCAGCCCCCGTTTGGAACAAGAGACCCAGTACTTC. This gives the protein CASSPRLEQETQYF.

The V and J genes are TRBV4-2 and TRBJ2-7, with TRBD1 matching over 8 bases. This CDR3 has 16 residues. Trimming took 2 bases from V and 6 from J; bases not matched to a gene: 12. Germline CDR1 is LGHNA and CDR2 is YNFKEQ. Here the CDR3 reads CASSQSGQGTFIEQYF. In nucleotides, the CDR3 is TGTGCCAGCAGCCAATCCGGACAGGGCACTTTTATCGAGCAGTACTTC.

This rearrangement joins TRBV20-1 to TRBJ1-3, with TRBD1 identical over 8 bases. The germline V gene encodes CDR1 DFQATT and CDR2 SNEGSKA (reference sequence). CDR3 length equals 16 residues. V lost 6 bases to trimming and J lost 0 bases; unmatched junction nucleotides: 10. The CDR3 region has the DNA TGCAGTGCAGTCGGACAGGGACTAAGCTCTGGAAACACCATATATTTT. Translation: CSAVGQGLSSGNTIYF.

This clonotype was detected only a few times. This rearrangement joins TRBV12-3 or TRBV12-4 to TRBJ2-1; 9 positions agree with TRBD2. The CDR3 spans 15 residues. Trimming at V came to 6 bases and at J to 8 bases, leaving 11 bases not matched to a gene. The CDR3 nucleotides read TGTGCCAGCAGCCCCCTGGGGACTAGCTTCCATGAGCAGTTCTTC. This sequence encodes CASSPLGTSFHEQFF.

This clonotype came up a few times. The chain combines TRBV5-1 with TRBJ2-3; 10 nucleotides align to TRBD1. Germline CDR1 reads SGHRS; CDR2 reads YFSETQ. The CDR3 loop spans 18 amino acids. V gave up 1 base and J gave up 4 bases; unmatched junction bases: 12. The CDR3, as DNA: TGCGCCAGCAGCTTGACGGGACAGGGGTCCTCCGGGGCAGATACGCAGTATTTT. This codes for CASSLTGQGSSGADTQYF.

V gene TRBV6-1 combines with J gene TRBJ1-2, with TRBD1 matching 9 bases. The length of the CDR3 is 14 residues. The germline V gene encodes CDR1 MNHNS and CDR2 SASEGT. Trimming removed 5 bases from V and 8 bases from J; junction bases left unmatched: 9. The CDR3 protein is CASSPWTGDGGYTF. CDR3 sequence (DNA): TGTGCCAGCAGTCCATGGACAGGGGATGGAGGCTACACCTTC.

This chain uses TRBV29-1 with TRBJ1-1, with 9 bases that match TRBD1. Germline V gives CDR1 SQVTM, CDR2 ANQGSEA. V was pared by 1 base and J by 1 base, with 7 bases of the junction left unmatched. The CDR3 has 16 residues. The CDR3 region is CSVEGGPDRGNTEAFF. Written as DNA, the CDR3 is TGCAGCGTTGAAGGCGGCCCGGACAGGGGGAACACTGAAGCTTTCTTT.

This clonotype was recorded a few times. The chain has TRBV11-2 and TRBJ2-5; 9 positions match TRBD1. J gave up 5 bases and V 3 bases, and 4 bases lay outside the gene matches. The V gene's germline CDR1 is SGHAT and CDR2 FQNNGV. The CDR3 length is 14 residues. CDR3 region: CASSFGTGLETQYF. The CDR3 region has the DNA TGTGCCAGCAGCTTCGGGACAGGGCTGGAGACCCAGTACTTC.

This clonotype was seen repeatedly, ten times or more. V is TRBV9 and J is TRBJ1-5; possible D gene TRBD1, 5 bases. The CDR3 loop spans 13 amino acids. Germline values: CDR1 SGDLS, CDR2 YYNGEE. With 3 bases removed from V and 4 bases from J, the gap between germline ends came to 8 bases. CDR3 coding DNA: TGTGCCAGCAGCGCGGACACGAATCAGCCCCAGCATTTT. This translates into CASSADTNQPQHF.

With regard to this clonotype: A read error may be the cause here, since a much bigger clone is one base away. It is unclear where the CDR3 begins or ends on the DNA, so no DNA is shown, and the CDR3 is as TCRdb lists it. The CDR3 loop is CSANPGQGAFGRGTDTHYF. The J gene is TRBJ2-3, the V gene TRBV20-1; the table's TRBD1 call for D was not verified on the DNA. Germline V gives CDR1 DFQATT, CDR2 SNEGSKA (reference sequence). A total of 19 residues make up the CDR3, ends included.

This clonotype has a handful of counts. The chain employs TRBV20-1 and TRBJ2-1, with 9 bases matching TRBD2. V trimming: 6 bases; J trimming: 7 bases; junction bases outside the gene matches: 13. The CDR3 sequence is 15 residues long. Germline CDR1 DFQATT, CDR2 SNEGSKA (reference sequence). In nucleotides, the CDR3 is TGCAGTGCCGAGGGCTCAATAGCGGGGGCGAATGAGCAGTTCTTC. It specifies CSAEGSIAGANEQFF.

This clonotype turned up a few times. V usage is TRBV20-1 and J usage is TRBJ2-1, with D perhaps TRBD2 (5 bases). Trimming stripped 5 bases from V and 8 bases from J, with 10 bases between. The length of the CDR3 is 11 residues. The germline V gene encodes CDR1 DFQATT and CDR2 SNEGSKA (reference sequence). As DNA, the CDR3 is TGCAGTGCTTTACTAGAGTATGAGCAGTTCTTC. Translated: CSALLEYEQFF.

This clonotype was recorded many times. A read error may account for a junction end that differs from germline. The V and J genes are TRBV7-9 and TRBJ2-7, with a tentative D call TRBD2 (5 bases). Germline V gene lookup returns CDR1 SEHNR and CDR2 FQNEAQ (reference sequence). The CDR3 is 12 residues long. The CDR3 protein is CASSPSGYEQYF. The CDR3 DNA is TGCGCCAGCAGCCCCAGCGGTTACGAGCAGTACTTC.

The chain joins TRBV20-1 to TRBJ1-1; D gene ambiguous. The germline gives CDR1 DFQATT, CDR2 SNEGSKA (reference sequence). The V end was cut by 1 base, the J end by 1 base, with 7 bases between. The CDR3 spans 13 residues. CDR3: CSARVSENTEAFF. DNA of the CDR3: TGCAGTGCTAGAGTAAGTGAGAACACTGAAGCTTTCTTT.